This TCR beta chain was sequenced in a study of response to subunit inactivated influenza vaccine. CDR3 length equals 14 residues. V trimming: 3 bases; J trimming: 5 bases; junction bases outside the gene matches: 6. CDR1 is MDHEN, CDR2 SYDVKM, per germline. Study-level points and caveats: It was suggested by the authors that few new T cells are recruited by each seasonal influenza vaccination.

MiXCR, applied by TCRdb to the RT-PCR reads, yields one record per CDR3 protein. The sample has 540,000 or so distinct CDR3 sequences, around 13% seen once. This clonotype has only a few counts. Its antigen is not identified. This receptor was taken from a man in his fifties or sixties who received an inactivated influenza vaccine. Sequences were derived from PBMCs from blood, sampled 40 to 50 days after vaccination. This chain uses TRBV28 with TRBJ2-5; TRBD2 matches 7 bases. The CDR3 bases are TGTGCCAGCAGTTTTTCTAGCGGTTGGGAGACCCAGTACTTC. Encoded protein: CASSFSSGWETQYF. The full variable domain, completed using reference TRBV28 and TRBJ2-5, is DVKVTQSSRYLVKRTGEKVFLECVQDMDHENMFWYRQDPGLGLRLIYFSYDVKMKEKGDIPEGYSVSREKKERFSLILESASTNQTSMYLCASSFSSGWETQYFGPGTRLLVL.